This entry features one T cell receptor beta chain sequence. cDNA reverse transcribed from extracted RNA served as the sequencing template. This table comes from immunoSEQ multiplex PCR, and its TCRdb copy is limited to in-frame clones, with some not included. The sample has some 14,000 clones, 58% seen once. In the case of several patients, the CD4+ cells were sorted into CD25+CD127- cells. The investigators collected lesional scalp punch biopsies and peripheral blood from alopecia areata patients. The record originates from a study of CD8+ T cells in alopecia areata. Sequencing was carried out using CD4+ Tregs sorted from blood. The source of this sequence is a human donor with alopecia areata.

CDR3: CSAYRDRVLGYTF. For the CDR3, the DNA is TGCAGCGCCTACCGGGACAGGGTTCTTGGCTACACCTTC. The rearrangement links TRBV29-1 to TRBJ1-2; 9 positions agree with TRBD1. V was pared by 7 bases and J by 7 bases, with 10 bases of the junction left unmatched. The CDR3 has 13 residues. Per germline, CDR1 SQVTM and CDR2 ANQGSEA.